The 2 T cell receptor beta chains reported below all come from one sample, sequenced in a study of CD8 T cells in ankylosing spondylitis. MiXCR was run by TCRdb on the 5' RACE reads, yielding one entry per CDR3 protein. The sample yields a few hundred thousand distinct CDR3 sequences, roughly a quarter seen once. Sequenced: blood, either unsorted or a sorted T cell fraction (not recorded which). Every receptor here comes from a male donor with ankylosing spondylitis or in good health (not recorded which).

In its sample, this clonotype was seen many times. The chain joins TRBV5-6 to TRBJ2-3; the match to TRBD2 covers 8 bases. V shed 4 bases, J shed 4 bases, and the junction held 11 bases outside the gene matches. The germline CDR1 and CDR2 sequences are SGHDT and YYEEEE. The CDR3 spans 16 residues. DNA for the CDR3: TGTGCCAGCAGCAGAGACGGAGGAGCGGGAGCAGATACGCAGTATTTT. Translating gives CASSRDGGAGADTQYF.

At least ten counts were recorded for this clonotype. The chain joins TRBV20-1 to TRBJ2-7; 10 nucleotides match TRBD1. Germline CDR1 is DFQATT and CDR2 is SNEGSKA (reference sequence). The CDR3 covers 16 residues. V dropped 4 bases and J dropped 2; count of bases not matched to a gene: 11. The CDR3 region is CSATLGTGVLPYEQYF. In DNA form, the CDR3 reads TGCAGTGCTACCCTTGGGACAGGGGTTTTACCCTACGAGCAGTACTTC.